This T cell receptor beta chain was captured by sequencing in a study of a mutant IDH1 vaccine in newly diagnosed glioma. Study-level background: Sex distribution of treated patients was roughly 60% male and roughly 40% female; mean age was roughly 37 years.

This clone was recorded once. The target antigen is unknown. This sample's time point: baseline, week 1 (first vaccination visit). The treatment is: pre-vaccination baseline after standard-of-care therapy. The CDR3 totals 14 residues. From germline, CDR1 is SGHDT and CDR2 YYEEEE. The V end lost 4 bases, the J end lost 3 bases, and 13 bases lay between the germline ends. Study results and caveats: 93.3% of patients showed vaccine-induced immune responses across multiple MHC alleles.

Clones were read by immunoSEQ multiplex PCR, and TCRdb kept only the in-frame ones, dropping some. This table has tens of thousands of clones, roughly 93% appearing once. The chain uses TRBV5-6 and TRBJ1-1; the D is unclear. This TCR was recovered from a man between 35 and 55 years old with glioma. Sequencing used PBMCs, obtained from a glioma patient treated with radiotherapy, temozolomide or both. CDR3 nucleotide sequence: TGTGCCAGCAGCAATTTAGGGCGGGACACTGAAGCTTTCTTT. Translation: CASSNLGRDTEAFF. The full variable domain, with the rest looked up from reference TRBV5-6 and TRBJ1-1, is DAGVTQSPTHLIKTRGQQVTLRCSPKSGHDTVSWYQQALGQGPQFIFQYYEEEERQRGNFPDRFSGHQFPNYSSELNVNALLLGDSALYLCASSNLGRDTEAFFGQGTRLTVV.